This T cell receptor beta chain appears in the sequencing data of a study of radiation and T cells in renal cell carcinoma. Study-wide results and limits: From baseline, blood top tumor clonotypes peaked at 2 weeks post-radiation.

As regards this clone: Its antigen is unidentified.

Time point of the sample: baseline pretreatment blood. Treatment indicated: 15 Gy SBRT to primary tumor, nephrectomy 4 weeks later. Serial blood draws occurred at baseline and 2 and 4 weeks post-SBRT. The patient's renal cell carcinoma had clear cell pathology. Germline-derived CDR1 and CDR2 are MGHDK and SYGVNS. This CDR3 is 13 amino acids long. Trimming removed 5 bases at V and 3 bases at J, with 10 bases between. Generated by immunoSEQ multiplex PCR, the TCRdb table keeps only in-frame clones and is missing some. The table has about 140,000 clones, 70% to 90% seen once. The V gene is TRBV25-1, the J gene TRBJ2-5; D unresolved. The TCR was taken from a woman in her forties or fifties with renal cell carcinoma. The sample here was blood, taken from a patient whose treatment included radiotherapy and nephrectomy. This CDR3 is CASSPMLEETQYF. For the CDR3, the DNA is TGTGCCAGCAGTCCTATGCTAGAAGAGACCCAGTACTTC.